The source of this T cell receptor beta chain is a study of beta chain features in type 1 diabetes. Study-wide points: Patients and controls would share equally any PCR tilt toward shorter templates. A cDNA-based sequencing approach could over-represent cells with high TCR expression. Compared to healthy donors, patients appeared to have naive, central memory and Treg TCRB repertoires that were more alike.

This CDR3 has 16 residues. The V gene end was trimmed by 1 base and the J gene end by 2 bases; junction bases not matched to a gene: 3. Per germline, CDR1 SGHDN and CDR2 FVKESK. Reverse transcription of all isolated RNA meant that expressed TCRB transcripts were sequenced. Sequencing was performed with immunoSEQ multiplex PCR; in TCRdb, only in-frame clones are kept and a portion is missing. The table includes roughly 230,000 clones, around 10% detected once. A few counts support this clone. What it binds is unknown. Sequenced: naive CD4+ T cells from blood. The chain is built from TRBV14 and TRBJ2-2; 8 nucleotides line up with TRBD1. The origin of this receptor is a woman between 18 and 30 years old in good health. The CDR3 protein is CASSQGGQGNTGELFF. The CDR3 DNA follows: TGTGCCAGCAGCCAAGGTGGACAGGGAAACACCGGGGAGCTGTTTTTT.